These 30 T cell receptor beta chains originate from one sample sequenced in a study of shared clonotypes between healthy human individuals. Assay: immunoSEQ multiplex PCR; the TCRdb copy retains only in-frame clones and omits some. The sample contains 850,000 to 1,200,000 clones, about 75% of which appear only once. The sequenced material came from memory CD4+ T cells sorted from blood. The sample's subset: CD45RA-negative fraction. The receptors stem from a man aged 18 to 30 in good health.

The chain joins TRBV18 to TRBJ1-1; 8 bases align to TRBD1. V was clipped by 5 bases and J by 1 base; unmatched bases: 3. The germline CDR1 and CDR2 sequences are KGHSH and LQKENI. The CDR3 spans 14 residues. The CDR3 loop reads CASSFGTGNTEAFF. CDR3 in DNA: TGTGCCAGCTCATTCGGGACAGGGAACACTGAAGCTTTCTTT.

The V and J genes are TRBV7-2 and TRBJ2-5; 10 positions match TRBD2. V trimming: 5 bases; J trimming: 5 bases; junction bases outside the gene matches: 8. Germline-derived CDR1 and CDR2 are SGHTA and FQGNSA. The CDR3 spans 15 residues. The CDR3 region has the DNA TGTGCCAGCAGCCTGAGCGGGAGGGCCGGGGAGACCCAGTACTTC. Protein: CASSLSGRAGETQYF.

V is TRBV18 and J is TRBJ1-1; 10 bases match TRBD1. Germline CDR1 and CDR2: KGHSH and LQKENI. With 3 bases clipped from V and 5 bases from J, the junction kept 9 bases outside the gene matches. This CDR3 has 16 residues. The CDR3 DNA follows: TGTGCCAGCTCACCGAGACAGGGGGCAGCGAAGACTGAAGCTTTCTTT. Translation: CASSPRQGAAKTEAFF.

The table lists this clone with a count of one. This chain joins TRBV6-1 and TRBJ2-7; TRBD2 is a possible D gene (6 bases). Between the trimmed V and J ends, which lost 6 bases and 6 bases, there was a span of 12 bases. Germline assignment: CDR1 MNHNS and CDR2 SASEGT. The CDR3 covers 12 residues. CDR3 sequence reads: CASRWGDSEQYF. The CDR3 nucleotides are TGTGCCAGCAGATGGGGGGATTCCGAGCAGTACTTC.

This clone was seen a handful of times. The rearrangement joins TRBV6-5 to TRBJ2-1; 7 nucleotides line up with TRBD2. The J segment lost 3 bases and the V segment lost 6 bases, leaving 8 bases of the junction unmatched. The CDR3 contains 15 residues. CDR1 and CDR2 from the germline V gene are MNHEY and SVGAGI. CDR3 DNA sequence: TGTGCCAGCAGCCCCGGGACTACCGTCTACAATGAGCAGTTCTTC. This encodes CASSPGTTVYNEQFF.

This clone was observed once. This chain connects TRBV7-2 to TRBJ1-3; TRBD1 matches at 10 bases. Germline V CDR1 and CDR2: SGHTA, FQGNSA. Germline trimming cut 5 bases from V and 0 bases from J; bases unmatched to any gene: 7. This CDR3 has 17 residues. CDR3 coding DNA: TGTGCCAGCAGCCCGGGACAGGGGCGTTACTCTGGAAACACCATATATTTT. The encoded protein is CASSPGQGRYSGNTIYF. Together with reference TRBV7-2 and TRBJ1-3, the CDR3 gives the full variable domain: GAGVSQSPSNKVTEKGKDVELRCDPISGHTALYWYRQSLGQGLEFLIYFQGNSAPDKSGLPSDRFSAERTGGSVSTLTIQRTQQEDSAVYLCASSPGQGRYSGNTIYFGEGSWLTVV.

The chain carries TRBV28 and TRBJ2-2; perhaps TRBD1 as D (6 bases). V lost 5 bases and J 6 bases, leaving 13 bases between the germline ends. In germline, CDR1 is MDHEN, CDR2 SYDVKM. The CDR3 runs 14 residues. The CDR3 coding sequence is TGTGCCAGCAGTCAAACAGGGAGCTCCGGGGAGCTGTTTTTT. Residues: CASSQTGSSGELFF.

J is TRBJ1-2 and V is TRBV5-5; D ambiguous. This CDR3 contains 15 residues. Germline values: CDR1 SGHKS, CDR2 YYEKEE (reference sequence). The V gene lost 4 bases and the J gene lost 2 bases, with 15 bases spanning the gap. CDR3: CASSPALFGNYGYTF. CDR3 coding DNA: TGTGCCAGCAGCCCCGCCCTCTTTGGGAACTATGGCTACACCTTC.

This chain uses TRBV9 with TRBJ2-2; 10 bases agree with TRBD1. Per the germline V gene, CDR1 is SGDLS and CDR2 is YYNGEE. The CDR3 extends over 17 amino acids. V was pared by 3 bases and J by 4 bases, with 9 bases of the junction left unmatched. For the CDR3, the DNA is TGTGCCAGCAGCGCAAACACCGGGACAGGGGCCACCGGGGAGCTGTTTTTT. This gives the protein CASSANTGTGATGELFF.

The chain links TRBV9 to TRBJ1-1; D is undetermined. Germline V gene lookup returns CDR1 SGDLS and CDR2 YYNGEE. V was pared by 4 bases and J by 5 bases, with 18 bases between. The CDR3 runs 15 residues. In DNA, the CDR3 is TGTGCCAGCAGCCTCCTGTTGGGGTCGGGAACTGAAGCTTTCTTT. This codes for CASSLLLGSGTEAFF.

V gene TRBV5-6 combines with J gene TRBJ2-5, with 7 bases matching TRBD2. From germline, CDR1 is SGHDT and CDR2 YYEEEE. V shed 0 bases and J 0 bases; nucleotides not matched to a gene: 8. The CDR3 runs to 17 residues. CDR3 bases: TGTGCCAGCAGCTTGGGCCGGAGCGGGGCTTACCAAGAGACCCAGTACTTC. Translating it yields CASSLGRSGAYQETQYF.

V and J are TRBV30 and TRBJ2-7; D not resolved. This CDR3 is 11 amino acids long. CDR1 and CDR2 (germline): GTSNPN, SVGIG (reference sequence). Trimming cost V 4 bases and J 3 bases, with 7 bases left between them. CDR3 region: CAWTSDYEQYF. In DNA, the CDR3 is TGTGCCTGGACCTCTGACTACGAGCAGTACTTC.

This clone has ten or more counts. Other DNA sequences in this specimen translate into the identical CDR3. CDR3 amino acids: CAISSLAGGYNEQFF. CDR3 nucleotide sequence: TGTGCCATCAGCTCACTAGCGGGGGGGTACAATGAGCAGTTCTTC. The rearrangement joins TRBV10-3 to TRBJ2-1, with 13 bases identical to TRBD2. The trim removed 6 bases at V and 4 bases at J, leaving 3 bases unmatched. Germline loops: CDR1 ENHRY, CDR2 SYGVKD. This CDR3 is built from 15 residues.

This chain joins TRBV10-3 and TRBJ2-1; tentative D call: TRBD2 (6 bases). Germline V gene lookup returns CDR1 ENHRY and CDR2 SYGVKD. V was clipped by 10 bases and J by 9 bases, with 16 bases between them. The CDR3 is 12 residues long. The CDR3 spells CATETSASEQFF. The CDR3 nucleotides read TGTGCCACCGAGACTAGTGCGAGTGAGCAGTTCTTC.

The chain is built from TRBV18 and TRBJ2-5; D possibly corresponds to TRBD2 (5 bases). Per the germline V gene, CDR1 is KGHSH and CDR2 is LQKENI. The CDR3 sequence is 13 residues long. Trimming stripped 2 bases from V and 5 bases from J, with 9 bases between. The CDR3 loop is CASSPIAWETQYF. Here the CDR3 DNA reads TGTGCCAGCTCACCAATAGCGTGGGAGACCCAGTACTTC.

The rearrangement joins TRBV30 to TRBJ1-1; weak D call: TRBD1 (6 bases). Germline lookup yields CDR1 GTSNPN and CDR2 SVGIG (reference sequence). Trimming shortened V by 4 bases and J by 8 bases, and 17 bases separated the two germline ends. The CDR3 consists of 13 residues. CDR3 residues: CAWIGTLLGEAFF. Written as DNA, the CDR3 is TGTGCCTGGATTGGGACACTACTAGGAGAAGCTTTCTTT.

CDR3 amino acids: CASMRTGTYEQYF. CDR3 nucleotides: TGTGCCAGCATGAGGACAGGGACCTACGAGCAGTACTTC. This chain links TRBV6-1 with TRBJ2-7; TRBD1 matches at 8 bases. CDR3 length: 13 amino acids. In germline, CDR1 is MNHNS, CDR2 SASEGT. With V trimmed by 7 bases and J by 2 bases, 4 bases remained unmatched.

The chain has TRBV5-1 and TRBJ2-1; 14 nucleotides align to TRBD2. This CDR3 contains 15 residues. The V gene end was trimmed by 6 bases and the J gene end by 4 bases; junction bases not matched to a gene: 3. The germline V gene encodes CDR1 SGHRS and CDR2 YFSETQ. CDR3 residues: CASTRLAGGYNEQFF. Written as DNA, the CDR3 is TGCGCCAGCACCCGACTAGCGGGAGGGTACAATGAGCAGTTCTTC.

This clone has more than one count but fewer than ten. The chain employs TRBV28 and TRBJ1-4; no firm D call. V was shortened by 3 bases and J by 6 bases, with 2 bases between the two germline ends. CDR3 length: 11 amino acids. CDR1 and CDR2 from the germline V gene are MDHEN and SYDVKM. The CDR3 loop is CASSLYEKLFF. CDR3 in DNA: TGTGCCAGCAGTTTGTATGAAAAACTGTTTTTT.

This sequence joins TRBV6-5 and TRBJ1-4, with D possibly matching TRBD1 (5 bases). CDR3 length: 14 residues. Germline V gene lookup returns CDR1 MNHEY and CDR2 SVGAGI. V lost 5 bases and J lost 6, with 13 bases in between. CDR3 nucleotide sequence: TGTGCCAGCAGTGATAGGAGAGGGGATGAAAAACTGTTTTTT. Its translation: CASSDRRGDEKLFF.

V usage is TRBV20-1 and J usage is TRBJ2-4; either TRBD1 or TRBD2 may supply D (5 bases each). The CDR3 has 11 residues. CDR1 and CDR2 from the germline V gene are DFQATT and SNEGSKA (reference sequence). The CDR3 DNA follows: TGCGGGGGAATAGCCAAAAACATTCAGTACTTC. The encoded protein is CGGIAKNIQYF.

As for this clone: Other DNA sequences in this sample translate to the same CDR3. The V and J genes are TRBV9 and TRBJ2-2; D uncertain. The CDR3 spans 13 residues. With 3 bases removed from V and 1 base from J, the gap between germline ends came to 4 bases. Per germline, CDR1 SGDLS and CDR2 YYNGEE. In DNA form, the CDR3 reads TGTGCCAGCAGCGACTTGAACACCGGGGAGCTGTTTTTT. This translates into CASSDLNTGELFF.

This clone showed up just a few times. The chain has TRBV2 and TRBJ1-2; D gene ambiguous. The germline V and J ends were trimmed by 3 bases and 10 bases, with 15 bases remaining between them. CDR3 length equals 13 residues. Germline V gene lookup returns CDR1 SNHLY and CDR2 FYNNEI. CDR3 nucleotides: TGTGCCAGCAGTGATGGGGAGGAATTGGACTACACCTTC. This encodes CASSDGEELDYTF.

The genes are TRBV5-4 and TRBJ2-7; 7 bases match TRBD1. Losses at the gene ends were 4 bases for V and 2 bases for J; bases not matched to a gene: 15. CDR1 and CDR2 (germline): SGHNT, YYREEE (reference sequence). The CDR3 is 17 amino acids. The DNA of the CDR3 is TGTGCCAGCAGCCCGGGCCTGACAGGGATTGCCGCCTACGAGCAGTACTTC. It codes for CASSPGLTGIAAYEQYF.

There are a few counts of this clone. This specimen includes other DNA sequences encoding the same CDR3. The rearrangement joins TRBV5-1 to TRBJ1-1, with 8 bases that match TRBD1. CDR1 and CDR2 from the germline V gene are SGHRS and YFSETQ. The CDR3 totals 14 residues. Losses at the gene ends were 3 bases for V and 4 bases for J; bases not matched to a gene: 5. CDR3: CASSSQGARTEAFF. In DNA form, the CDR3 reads TGCGCCAGCAGCTCGCAGGGGGCTCGCACTGAAGCTTTCTTT.

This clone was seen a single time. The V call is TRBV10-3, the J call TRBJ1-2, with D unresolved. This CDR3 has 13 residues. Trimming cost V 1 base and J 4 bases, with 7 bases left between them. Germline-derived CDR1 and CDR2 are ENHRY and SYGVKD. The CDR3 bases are TGTGCCATCAGTGAGTGGTCAGCCTATGGCTACACCTTC. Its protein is CAISEWSAYGYTF.

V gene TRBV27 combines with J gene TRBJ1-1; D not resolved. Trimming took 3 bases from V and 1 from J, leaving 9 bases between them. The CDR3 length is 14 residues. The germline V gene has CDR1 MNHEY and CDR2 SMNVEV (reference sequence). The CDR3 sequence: CASSLGSPNTEAFF. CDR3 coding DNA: TGTGCCAGCAGTTTGGGCAGCCCGAACACTGAAGCTTTCTTT.

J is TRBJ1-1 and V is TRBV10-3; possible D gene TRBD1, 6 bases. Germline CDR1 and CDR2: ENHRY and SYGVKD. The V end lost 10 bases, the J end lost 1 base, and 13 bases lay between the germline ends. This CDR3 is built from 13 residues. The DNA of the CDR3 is TGTGCCACCAAGGGGGACACGAACACTGAAGCTTTCTTT. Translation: CATKGDTNTEAFF.

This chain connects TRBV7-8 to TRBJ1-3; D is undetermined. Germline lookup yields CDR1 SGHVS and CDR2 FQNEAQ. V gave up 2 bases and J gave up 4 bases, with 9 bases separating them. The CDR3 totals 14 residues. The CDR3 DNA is TGTGCCAGCAGCTTATCAGCTACCGGAAACACCATATATTTT. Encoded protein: CASSLSATGNTIYF.

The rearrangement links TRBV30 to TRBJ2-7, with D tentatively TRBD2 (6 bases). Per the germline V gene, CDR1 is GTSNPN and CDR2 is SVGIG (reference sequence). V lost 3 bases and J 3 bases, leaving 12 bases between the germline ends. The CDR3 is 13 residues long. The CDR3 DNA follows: TGTGCCTGGAGGGCGGGGCGGCTCTACGAGCAGTACTTC. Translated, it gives CAWRAGRLYEQYF.